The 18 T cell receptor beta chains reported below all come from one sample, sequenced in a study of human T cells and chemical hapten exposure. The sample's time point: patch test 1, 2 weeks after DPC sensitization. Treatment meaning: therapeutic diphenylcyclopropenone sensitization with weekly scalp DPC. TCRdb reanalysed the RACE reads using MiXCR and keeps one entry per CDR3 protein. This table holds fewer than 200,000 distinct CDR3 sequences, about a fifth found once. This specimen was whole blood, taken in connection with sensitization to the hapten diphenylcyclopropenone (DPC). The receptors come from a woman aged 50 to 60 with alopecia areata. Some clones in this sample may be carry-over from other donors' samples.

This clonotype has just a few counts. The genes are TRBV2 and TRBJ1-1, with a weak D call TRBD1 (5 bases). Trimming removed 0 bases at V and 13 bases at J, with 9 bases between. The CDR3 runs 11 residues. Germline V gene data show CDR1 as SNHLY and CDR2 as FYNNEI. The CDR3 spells CASSEARGVFF. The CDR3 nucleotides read TGTGCCAGCAGTGAAGCACGAGGGGTTTTCTTT.

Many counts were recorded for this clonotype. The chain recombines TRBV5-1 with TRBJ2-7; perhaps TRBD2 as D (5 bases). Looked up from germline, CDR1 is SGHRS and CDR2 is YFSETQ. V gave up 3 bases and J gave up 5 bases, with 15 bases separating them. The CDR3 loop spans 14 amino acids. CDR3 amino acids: CASSSDGDRNEQYF. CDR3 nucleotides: TGCGCCAGCAGCTCAGACGGGGATCGGAACGAGCAGTACTTC.

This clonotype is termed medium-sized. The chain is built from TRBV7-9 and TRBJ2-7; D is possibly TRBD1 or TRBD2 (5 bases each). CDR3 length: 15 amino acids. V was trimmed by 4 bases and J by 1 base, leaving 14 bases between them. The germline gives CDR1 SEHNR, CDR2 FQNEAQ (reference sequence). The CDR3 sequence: CASSSRDVGSYEQYF. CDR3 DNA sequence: TGTGCCAGCAGCTCCCGGGACGTAGGGTCCTACGAGCAGTACTTC.

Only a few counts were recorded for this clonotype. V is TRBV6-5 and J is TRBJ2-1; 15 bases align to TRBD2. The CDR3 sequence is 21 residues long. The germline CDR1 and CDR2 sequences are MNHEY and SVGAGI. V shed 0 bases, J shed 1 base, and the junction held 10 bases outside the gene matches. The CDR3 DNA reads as TGTGCCAGCAGTTACTCGATACCGGGACTAGCGGGAGGCGGGTCCTACAATGAGCAGTTCTTC. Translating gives CASSYSIPGLAGGGSYNEQFF.

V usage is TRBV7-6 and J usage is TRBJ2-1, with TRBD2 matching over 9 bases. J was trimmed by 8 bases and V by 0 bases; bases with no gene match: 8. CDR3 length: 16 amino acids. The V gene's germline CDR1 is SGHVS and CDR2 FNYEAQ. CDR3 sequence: CASSLALGGRGDEQFF. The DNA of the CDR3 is TGTGCCAGCAGCTTAGCGCTCGGCGGGAGGGGGGATGAGCAGTTCTTC.

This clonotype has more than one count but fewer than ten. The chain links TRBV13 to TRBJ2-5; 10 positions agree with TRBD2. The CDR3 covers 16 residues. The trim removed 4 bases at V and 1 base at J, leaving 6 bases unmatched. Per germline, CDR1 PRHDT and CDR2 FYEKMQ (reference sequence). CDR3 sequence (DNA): TGTGCCAGCAGCTACGGGACTAGCGTTTCCCAAGAGACCCAGTACTTC. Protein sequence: CASSYGTSVSQETQYF.

CDR3 nucleotides: TGTGCCGTCCGCCCGGGGGGGTCCACCTATGGCTACACCTTC. Protein sequence: CAVRPGGSTYGYTF. The J gene is TRBJ1-2, the V gene TRBV7-9, with D possibly being TRBD1 (5 bases). Germline V gene lookup returns CDR1 SEHNR and CDR2 FQNEAQ (reference sequence). CDR3 size: 14 residues. V was shortened by 11 bases and J by 4 bases, with 20 bases between the two germline ends.

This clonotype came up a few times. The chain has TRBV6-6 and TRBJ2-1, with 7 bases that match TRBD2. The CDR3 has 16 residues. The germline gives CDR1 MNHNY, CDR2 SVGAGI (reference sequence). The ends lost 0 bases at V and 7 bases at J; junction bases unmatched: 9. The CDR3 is CASSYSSAGVENEQFF. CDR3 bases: TGTGCCAGCAGTTACTCGAGTGCGGGAGTTGAAAATGAGCAGTTCTTC.

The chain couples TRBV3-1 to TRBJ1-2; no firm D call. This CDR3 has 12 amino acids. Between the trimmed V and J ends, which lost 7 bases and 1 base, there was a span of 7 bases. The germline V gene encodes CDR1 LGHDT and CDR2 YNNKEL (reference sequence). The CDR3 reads CASTGGNYGYTF. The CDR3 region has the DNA TGTGCCAGCACGGGAGGTAACTATGGCTACACCTTC.

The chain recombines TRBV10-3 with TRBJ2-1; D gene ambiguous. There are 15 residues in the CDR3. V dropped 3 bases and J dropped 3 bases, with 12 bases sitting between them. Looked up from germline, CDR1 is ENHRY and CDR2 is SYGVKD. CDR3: CAISEPRTVYNEQFF. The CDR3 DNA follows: TGTGCCATCAGTGAACCCCGGACGGTCTACAATGAGCAGTTCTTC.

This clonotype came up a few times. The CDR3 region has the DNA TGCGCCAGCAGCTTAGGGACTAGGTCTGATACGCAGTATTTT. It codes for CASSLGTRSDTQYF. The chain joins TRBV5-1 to TRBJ2-3; TRBD2 agrees at 8 bases. There are 14 residues in the CDR3. Per the germline V gene, CDR1 is SGHRS and CDR2 is YFSETQ. V shed 2 bases, J shed 6 bases, and the junction held 5 bases outside the gene matches.

The CDR3 here is CASRQLGAPTDTQYF. The DNA for the CDR3 is TGTGCCAGCAGGCAACTAGGCGCCCCCACAGATACGCAGTATTTT. The chain combines TRBV6-5 with TRBJ2-3, with D possibly being TRBD2 (5 bases). This CDR3 region has 15 residues. V was clipped by 6 bases and J by 2 bases, with 15 bases between them. Germline lookup yields CDR1 MNHEY and CDR2 SVGAGI.

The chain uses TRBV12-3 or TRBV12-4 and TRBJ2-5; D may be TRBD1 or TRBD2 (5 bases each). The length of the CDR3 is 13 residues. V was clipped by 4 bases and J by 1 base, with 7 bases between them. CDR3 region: CASSSGRQETQYF. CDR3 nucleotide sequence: TGTGCCAGCAGTTCGGGGCGCCAAGAGACCCAGTACTTC.

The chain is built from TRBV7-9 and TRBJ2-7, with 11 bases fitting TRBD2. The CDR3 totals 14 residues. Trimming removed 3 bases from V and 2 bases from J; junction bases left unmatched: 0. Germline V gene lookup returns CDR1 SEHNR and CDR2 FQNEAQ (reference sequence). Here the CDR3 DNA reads TGTGCCAGCAGCTTTAGCGGGAGGGCCTACGAGCAGTACTTC. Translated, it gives CASSFSGRAYEQYF.

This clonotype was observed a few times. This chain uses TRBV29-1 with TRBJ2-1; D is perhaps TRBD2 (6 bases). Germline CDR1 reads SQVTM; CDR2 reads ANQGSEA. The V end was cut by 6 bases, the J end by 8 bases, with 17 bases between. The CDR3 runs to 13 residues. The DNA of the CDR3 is TGCAGCGTGATAGCGGTGGGCCGGGATGAGCAGTTCTTC. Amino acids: CSVIAVGRDEQFF.

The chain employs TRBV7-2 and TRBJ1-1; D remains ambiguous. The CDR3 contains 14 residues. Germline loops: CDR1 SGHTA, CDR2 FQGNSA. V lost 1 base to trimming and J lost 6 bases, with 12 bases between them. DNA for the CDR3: TGTGCCAGCAGCTTAGAGCCTAGTGTTCCTGAAGCTTTCTTT. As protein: CASSLEPSVPEAFF.

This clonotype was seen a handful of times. CDR3 sequence (DNA): TGTGCCAGCAGTTTATCGGGGGGGTGGCCCTCTGGGGCCAACGTCCTGACTTTC. Protein sequence: CASSLSGGWPSGANVLTF. V gene TRBV27 combines with J gene TRBJ2-6; 7 bases are a match to TRBD2. The CDR3 covers 18 residues. The germline V gene encodes CDR1 MNHEY and CDR2 SMNVEV (reference sequence). With 0 bases clipped from V and 0 bases from J, the junction kept 5 bases outside the gene matches.

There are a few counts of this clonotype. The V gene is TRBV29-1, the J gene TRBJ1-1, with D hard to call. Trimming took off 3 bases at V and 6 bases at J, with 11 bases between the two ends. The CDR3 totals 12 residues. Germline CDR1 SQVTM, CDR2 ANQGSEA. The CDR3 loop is CSVEVTAAEAFF. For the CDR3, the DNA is TGCAGCGTTGAGGTTACTGCCGCTGAAGCTTTCTTT.